These T cell receptor beta chains were read from a single sample in a study of cytomegalovirus exposure and HLA in healthy donors. Measured with immunoSEQ multiplex PCR; TCRdb has only the in-frame clones, and not every one. Here the sample spans some 190,000 clones, more than 85% being singletons. The sequencing sample was made of PBMCs. These receptors were taken from a woman younger than 35 in good health and CMV-seronegative. Both conserved end residues are part of each CDR3. Fields, in order: D gene, CDR3 length, J gene, clone size, V gene, CDR3 protein, CDR3 DNA. D genes are given only for firm matches. Size tells how often a clone was seen (once, few, many) or the class of an expanded clone, and some rows leave it out.

d_gene: -
len: 12
j_gene: TRBJ2-7
abundance: -
v_gene: TRBV7-9
CDR3aa: CASSFRGYEQYF
CDR3nt: TGTGCCAGCAGCTTTAGGGGCTACGAGCAGTACTTC

d_gene: TRBD1
len: 18
j_gene: TRBJ2-6
abundance: -
v_gene: TRBV28
CDR3aa: CASSFQTGRSSGANVLTF
CDR3nt: TGTGCCAGCAGTTTTCAGACAGGGCGAAGCTCTGGGGCCAACGTCCTGACTTTC

d_gene: -
len: 15
j_gene: TRBJ2-7
abundance: -
v_gene: TRBV28
CDR3aa: CASNPVGQSSYEQYF
CDR3nt: TGTGCCAGCAATCCGGTCGGACAGAGCTCCTACGAGCAGTACTTC

d_gene: -
len: 15
j_gene: TRBJ1-1
abundance: -
v_gene: TRBV15
CDR3aa: CATSRDHGGQTEAFF
CDR3nt: TGTGCCACCAGCAGAGACCACGGGGGGCAGACTGAAGCTTTCTTT

d_gene: -
len: 15
j_gene: TRBJ2-1
abundance: -
v_gene: TRBV5-1
CDR3aa: CASSLGGGGYNEQFF
CDR3nt: TGCGCCAGCAGCTTGGGGGGAGGCGGGTACAATGAGCAGTTCTTC

d_gene: TRBD2
len: 15
j_gene: TRBJ2-7
abundance: -
v_gene: TRBV5-4
CDR3aa: CASSFLAGGPSEQYF
CDR3nt: TGTGCCAGCAGCTTCCTAGCGGGAGGGCCAAGTGAGCAGTACTTC

d_gene: TRBD1
len: 14
j_gene: TRBJ1-1
abundance: few
v_gene: TRBV25-1
CDR3aa: CASSWTGTGELAFF
CDR3nt: TGTGCCAGCAGTTGGACCGGGACAGGGGAATTGGCTTTCTTT

d_gene: -
len: 14
j_gene: TRBJ1-4
abundance: -
v_gene: TRBV19
CDR3aa: CASSRTVDGEKLFF
CDR3nt: TGTGCCAGTAGCCGGACAGTTGACGGGGAAAAACTGTTTTTT

d_gene: -
len: 15
j_gene: TRBJ2-5
abundance: -
v_gene: TRBV6-5
CDR3aa: CASSYSGRNQETQYF
CDR3nt: TGTGCCAGCAGTTACTCGGGGCGGAACCAAGAGACCCAGTACTTC

d_gene: -
len: 13
j_gene: TRBJ2-1
abundance: -
v_gene: TRBV27
CDR3aa: CASSFSSYNEQFF
CDR3nt: TGTGCCAGCAGTTTCAGCTCCTACAATGAGCAGTTCTTC

d_gene: TRBD2
len: 14
j_gene: TRBJ2-1
abundance: -
v_gene: TRBV30
CDR3aa: CACQRDRSYNEQFF
CDR3nt: TGTGCCTGTCAGCGGGATCGCTCCTACAATGAGCAGTTCTTC

d_gene: TRBD1
len: 14
j_gene: TRBJ1-6
abundance: once
v_gene: TRBV18
CDR3aa: CASSPGTDVAPLHF
CDR3nt: TGTGCCAGCTCACCAGGGACAGATGTCGCACCCCTCCACTTT

d_gene: TRBD2
len: 15
j_gene: TRBJ2-3
abundance: -
v_gene: TRBV4-3
CDR3aa: CASSQGGGPSDTQYF
CDR3nt: TGCGCCAGCAGCCAAGGGGGAGGGCCCTCAGATACGCAGTATTTT

d_gene: -
len: 13
j_gene: TRBJ1-5
abundance: -
v_gene: TRBV30
CDR3aa: CAWGDRLNQPQHF
CDR3nt: TGTGCCTGGGGAGACAGGCTCAATCAGCCCCAGCATTTT

d_gene: TRBD2
len: 15
j_gene: TRBJ2-7
abundance: -
v_gene: TRBV4-1
CDR3aa: CASSQDRGLGYEQYF
CDR3nt: TGCGCCAGCAGCCAAGATAGGGGACTAGGCTACGAGCAGTACTTC

d_gene: TRBD1
len: 17
j_gene: TRBJ1-4
abundance: -
v_gene: TRBV15
CDR3aa: CATSRTDRGPTNEKLFF
CDR3nt: TGTGCCACCAGCAGGACCGACAGGGGGCCAACTAATGAAAAACTGTTTTTT

d_gene: TRBD1
len: 17
j_gene: TRBJ2-5
abundance: -
v_gene: TRBV27
CDR3aa: CASSLGGTGGSQETQYF
CDR3nt: TGTGCCAGCAGTTTGGGGGGGACAGGGGGTTCCCAAGAGACCCAGTACTTC

d_gene: -
len: 17
j_gene: TRBJ2-7
abundance: -
v_gene: TRBV5-1
CDR3aa: CASSLGQEHSGVYEQYF
CDR3nt: TGCGCCAGCAGCTTGGGGCAGGAACACAGCGGAGTATACGAGCAGTACTTC

d_gene: TRBD1
len: 15
j_gene: TRBJ2-1
abundance: -
v_gene: TRBV28
CDR3aa: CASSPTGQGSNEQFF
CDR3nt: TGTGCCAGCAGTCCGACGGGACAGGGCTCCAATGAGCAGTTCTTC

d_gene: -
len: 14
j_gene: TRBJ1-1
abundance: -
v_gene: TRBV2
CDR3aa: CASRLRQRNTEAFF
CDR3nt: TGTGCCAGCAGACTACGACAGAGAAACACTGAAGCTTTCTTT

d_gene: -
len: 16
j_gene: TRBJ2-7
abundance: -
v_gene: TRBV4-2
CDR3aa: CASSQGQGYASYEQYF
CDR3nt: TGTGCCAGCAGCCAAGGTCAGGGATACGCCTCCTACGAGCAGTACTTC

d_gene: -
len: 14
j_gene: TRBJ1-4
abundance: -
v_gene: TRBV19
CDR3aa: CASTPEGYNEKLFF
CDR3nt: TGTGCCAGTACCCCGGAGGGCTATAATGAAAAACTGTTTTTT

d_gene: -
len: 14
j_gene: TRBJ2-6
abundance: once
v_gene: TRBV9
CDR3aa: CASSVFSGANVLTF
CDR3nt: TGTGCCAGCAGCGTCTTTTCTGGGGCCAACGTCCTGACTTTC

d_gene: TRBD2
len: 13
j_gene: TRBJ2-7
abundance: -
v_gene: TRBV5-5
CDR3aa: CASSTSGGREQYF
CDR3nt: TGTGCCAGCAGCACTAGCGGGGGCCGCGAGCAGTACTTC

d_gene: -
len: 15
j_gene: TRBJ2-5
abundance: -
v_gene: TRBV5-1
CDR3aa: CASSLGDDGGETQYF
CDR3nt: TGCGCCAGCAGCTTGGGGGACGACGGAGGGGAGACCCAGTACTTC

d_gene: -
len: 13
j_gene: TRBJ1-3
abundance: -
v_gene: TRBV30
CDR3aa: CAWGVLSGNTIYF
CDR3nt: TGTGCCTGGGGAGTCCTCTCTGGAAACACCATATATTTT

d_gene: TRBD1
len: 15
j_gene: TRBJ2-7
abundance: once
v_gene: TRBV18
CDR3aa: CASSPGPTGAYEQYF
CDR3nt: TGTGCCAGCTCACCAGGTCCGACAGGGGCCTACGAGCAGTACTTC

d_gene: -
len: 12
j_gene: TRBJ1-4
abundance: -
v_gene: TRBV7-9
CDR3aa: CASSRGEADLFF
CDR3nt: TGTGCCAGCAGCCGAGGGGAGGCGGACCTGTTTTTT

d_gene: TRBD2
len: 15
j_gene: TRBJ2-7
abundance: -
v_gene: TRBV15
CDR3aa: CATRREPSGLYEQYF
CDR3nt: TGTGCCACCAGAAGGGAGCCTAGCGGCCTCTACGAGCAGTACTTC

d_gene: -
len: 14
j_gene: TRBJ2-7
abundance: -
v_gene: TRBV7-8
CDR3aa: CASSFQGGSYEQYF
CDR3nt: TGTGCCAGCAGCTTCCAGGGGGGCTCCTACGAGCAGTACTTC

d_gene: TRBD2
len: 16
j_gene: TRBJ2-7
abundance: once
v_gene: TRBV19
CDR3aa: CASSSSWGGQVYEQYF
CDR3nt: TGTGCCAGTAGTAGCTCCTGGGGAGGGCAAGTCTACGAGCAGTACTTC

d_gene: -
len: 15
j_gene: TRBJ1-2
abundance: -
v_gene: TRBV18
CDR3aa: CASSPDGGYSYGYTF
CDR3nt: TGTGCCAGCTCACCGGACGGGGGGTATAGCTATGGCTACACCTTC

d_gene: -
len: 15
j_gene: TRBJ1-2
abundance: -
v_gene: TRBV6-4
CDR3aa: CASSDSSRGADGYTF
CDR3nt: TGTGCCAGCAGTGACTCGAGCCGGGGGGCTGATGGCTACACCTTC

d_gene: -
len: 16
j_gene: TRBJ2-2
abundance: -
v_gene: TRBV5-1
CDR3aa: CASSLRQATNTGELFF
CDR3nt: TGCGCCAGCAGCTTACGACAGGCCACGAACACCGGGGAGCTGTTTTTT

d_gene: TRBD1
len: 15
j_gene: TRBJ2-7
abundance: -
v_gene: TRBV9
CDR3aa: CASSPRRTTGDEQYF
CDR3nt: TGTGCCAGCAGCCCCCGACGTACCACAGGGGACGAGCAGTACTTC

d_gene: -
len: 13
j_gene: TRBJ2-1
abundance: -
v_gene: TRBV7-3
CDR3aa: CASSLVSAGEQFF
CDR3nt: TGTGCCAGCAGCTTAGTTTCCGCGGGTGAGCAGTTCTTC

d_gene: -
len: 15
j_gene: TRBJ1-2
abundance: few
v_gene: TRBV27
CDR3aa: CASSAGSLGGYGYTF
CDR3nt: TGTGCCAGCAGTGCCGGGTCTTTGGGGGGCTATGGCTACACCTTC

d_gene: -
len: 14
j_gene: TRBJ1-1
abundance: -
v_gene: TRBV28
CDR3aa: CASRIPSVGAEAFF
CDR3nt: TGTGCCAGCAGGATCCCGAGTGTCGGAGCTGAAGCTTTCTTT

d_gene: TRBD1
len: 16
j_gene: TRBJ2-2
abundance: once
v_gene: TRBV30
CDR3aa: CAWSRSRTGLGGELFF
CDR3nt: TGTGCCTGGAGTAGATCTAGGACAGGGTTGGGCGGGGAGCTGTTTTTT

d_gene: -
len: 14
j_gene: TRBJ2-7
abundance: -
v_gene: TRBV5-1
CDR3aa: CASSLVGVPYEQYF
CDR3nt: TGCGCCAGCAGCTTGGTAGGGGTCCCCTACGAGCAGTACTTC

d_gene: TRBD2
len: 15
j_gene: TRBJ2-7
abundance: -
v_gene: TRBV7-2
CDR3aa: CASSPPGLAGVEQYF
CDR3nt: TGTGCCAGCAGCCCACCGGGACTAGCGGGAGTCGAGCAGTACTTC

d_gene: TRBD2
len: 14
j_gene: TRBJ2-3
abundance: -
v_gene: TRBV4-3
CDR3aa: CASSQDQGLATQYF
CDR3nt: TGCGCCAGCAGCCAAGATCAAGGACTAGCTACGCAGTATTTT